The 11 T cell receptor beta chains in this list originate from one sample, sequenced in a study of T cell responses to AZD1222 COVID-19 vaccine. Clones were sequenced by immunoSEQ multiplex PCR, and TCRdb holds only the in-frame ones, with some missing. This table holds about 67,000 clones, 80% to 90% found once. The sequencing used peripheral blood, collected 28 days after the second AZD1222 dose. Receptors originate from an adult who received the AZD1222 COVID-19 vaccine.

V gene TRBV7-2 combines with J gene TRBJ2-5; D gene uncertain. With the DNA end fitting TRBJ2-7 better, the J assignment may be wrong. The V gene's germline CDR1 is SGHTA and CDR2 FQGNSA. The CDR3 runs 16 residues. The CDR3 coding sequence is TGTGCCAGCAGCTTAAGTGGAGCGCCCGGGCCCTACGAGCAGTACTTC. It codes for CASSLSGAPGPYEQYF.

The chain couples TRBV5-6 to TRBJ2-7, with a tentative D call TRBD1 (5 bases). The CDR3 is 14 residues long. Germline V gene sequence: CDR1 SGHDT, CDR2 YYEEEE. Trimming removed 0 bases from V and 4 bases from J, with 11 bases in between. The CDR3 DNA reads as TGTGCCAGCAGCTTGGATCGCAGGGTATACGAGCAGTACTTC. Its protein product is CASSLDRRVYEQYF.

This chain uses TRBV6-5 with TRBJ1-3; a possible D gene is TRBD1 (5 bases). Germline V gene data show CDR1 as MNHEY and CDR2 as SVGAGI. The V gene lost 5 bases and the J gene lost 2 bases, with 10 bases spanning the gap. This CDR3 spans 14 amino acids. CDR3 sequence (DNA): TGTGCCAGCAGTAAAACAGGTGCTGGAAACACCATATATTTT. Its translation: CASSKTGAGNTIYF.

This chain uses TRBV28 with TRBJ2-2, with no clear D. CDR1 and CDR2 from the germline V gene are MDHEN and SYDVKM. The CDR3 sequence is 13 residues long. Trimming pared 8 bases from V and 5 bases from J, leaving 12 bases between. The CDR3 loop is CASCRPGTGELFF. DNA for the CDR3: TGTGCCAGCTGCCGCCCTGGGACCGGGGAGCTGTTTTTT. The complete variable domain, with remaining parts taken from reference TRBV28 and TRBJ2-2, reads DVKVTQSSRYLVKRTGEKVFLECVQDMDHENMFWYRQDPGLGLRLIYFSYDVKMKEKGDIPEGYSVSREKKERFSLILESASTNQTSMYLCASCRPGTGELFFGEGSRLTVL.

V is TRBV7-2 and J is TRBJ1-2, with D perhaps matching TRBD1 (5 bases). Per the germline V gene, CDR1 is SGHTA and CDR2 is FQGNSA. This CDR3 has 15 amino acids. V gave up 4 bases and J gave up 6 bases, with 18 bases separating them. CDR3 in amino acids: CASSSYRGELDGYTF. CDR3 in DNA: TGTGCCAGCAGCTCCTACCGGGGCGAGTTGGATGGCTACACCTTC.

V is TRBV2 and J is TRBJ2-3; D might be TRBD2 (6 bases). CDR1 and CDR2 from the germline V gene are SNHLY and FYNNEI. Trimming took 0 bases from V and 4 from J, leaving 11 bases between them. This CDR3 is 15 amino acids long. CDR3 DNA sequence: TGTGCCAGCAGTGAAGCGCCCCGCGGGGCAGATACGCAGTATTTT. This sequence encodes CASSEAPRGADTQYF.

The chain is built from TRBV7-9 and TRBJ2-4; unclear D gene. Germline V CDR1 and CDR2: SEHNR, FQNEAQ (reference sequence). The V end lost 9 bases, the J end lost 4 bases, and 4 bases lay between the germline ends. The CDR3 sequence is 10 residues long. The CDR3 coding sequence is TGTGCCAGGTATAAAAACATTCAGTACTTC. This encodes CARYKNIQYF.

The rearrangement uses TRBV27 and TRBJ2-7; 11 nucleotides match TRBD2. J gave up 0 bases and V 6 bases, and 13 bases lay outside the gene matches. This CDR3 has 18 residues. The germline V gene encodes CDR1 MNHEY and CDR2 SMNVEV (reference sequence). CDR3 sequence reads: CASSRGPGTSGPSYEQYF. The CDR3 DNA sequence: TGTGCCAGCAGCCGCGGCCCGGGGACTAGCGGCCCCTCCTACGAGCAGTACTTC.

The chain employs TRBV19 and TRBJ1-5; perhaps TRBD1 as D (5 bases). Germline-derived CDR1 and CDR2 are LNHDA and SQIVND (reference sequence). V dropped 6 bases and J dropped 5 bases, with 11 bases sitting between them. This CDR3 is 13 amino acids long. This CDR3 is CASSDSYYQPQHF. The CDR3, as DNA: TGTGCCAGTAGCGACAGCTATTATCAGCCCCAGCATTTT.

The V and J genes are TRBV6-5 and TRBJ2-7, with D possibly being TRBD2 (7 bases). From germline, CDR1 is MNHEY and CDR2 SVGAGI. Trimming stripped 0 bases from V and 10 bases from J, with 19 bases between. This CDR3 is 15 amino acids long. CDR3 sequence: CASSYSLLVGGRQYF. Here the CDR3 DNA reads TGTGCCAGCAGTTACTCCTTGCTGGTCGGGGGGCGACAGTACTTC.

This clone was observed a single time. V usage is TRBV2 and J usage is TRBJ2-3; D unresolved. CDR1 is SNHLY, CDR2 FYNNEI, per germline. V was trimmed by 4 bases and J by 6 bases, leaving 8 bases between them. This CDR3 is built from 12 residues. The CDR3 reads CASSVQQDTQYF. CDR3 DNA: TGTGCCAGCAGTGTTCAGCAGGATACGCAGTATTTT.